The rows below give T cell receptor beta chains drawn from one sample of a study of lymphopenia after photon versus proton radiotherapy. The repertoire was sequenced with immunoSEQ multiplex PCR; TCRdb's copy has only in-frame clones and lacks some. The sample holds about 4,900 clones, about nine tenths seen once. The sequencing here drew on peripheral blood, taken from a patient treated with photon-based radiotherapy. These receptors all come from a man older than 75 with cholangiocarcinoma. The CDR3 runs from the conserved cysteine through the conserved F or W. The D gene is left open where the match is weak. The size entry is marked missing in some rows and otherwise reads once, few, many or a size class.

V	size	D	J	CDR3	DNA
TRBV7-9	.	.	TRBJ1-6	CASSLGGQGVSPLHF	TGTGCCAGCAGCTTAGGGGGTCAGGGCGTCTCACCCCTCCACTTT
TRBV11-3	.	.	TRBJ1-6	CASSFSPNSPLHF	TGTGCCAGCAGCTTCTCCCCTAATTCACCCCTCCACTTT
TRBV11-2	.	.	TRBJ1-2	CASSPQSNYGYTF	TGTGCCAGCAGCCCGCAGTCCAACTATGGCTACACCTTC
TRBV7-9	.	.	TRBJ2-1	CASILGALGDEQFF	TGTGCCAGCATCCTAGGGGCCCTGGGGGATGAGCAGTTCTTC
TRBV5-1	.	.	TRBJ1-4	CASSITGPEDEKLFF	TGCGCCAGCAGCATTACAGGGCCTGAGGATGAAAAACTGTTTTTT
TRBV14	.	.	TRBJ2-1	CASSQRTGKFF	TGTGCCAGCAGCCAACGGACGGGGAAATTCTTC
TRBV15	once	TRBD1	TRBJ1-1	CATSSRTGSKGGAFF	TGTGCCACCAGCAGCAGGACAGGTTCAAAAGGTGGAGCTTTCTTT
TRBV5-1	.	TRBD1	TRBJ1-6	CASSVTGGAINSPLHF	TGCGCCAGCAGCGTTACAGGGGGCGCGATTAATTCACCCCTCCACTTT
TRBV7-3	.	.	TRBJ1-1	CASSFKGDTEAFF	TGTGCCAGCAGCTTTAAAGGAGACACTGAAGCTTTCTTT
TRBV2	.	.	TRBJ1-4	CASGRVLEKLFF	TGTGCCAGCGGTAGGGTTTTGGAAAAACTGTTTTTT
TRBV5-6	.	.	TRBJ2-1	CASSSYNEQFF	TGTGCCAGCAGCTCTTACAATGAGCAGTTCTTC
TRBV9	.	TRBD1	TRBJ1-4	CASSVAGTGVEKLFF	TGTGCCAGCAGCGTAGCAGGGACAGGGGTTGAAAAACTGTTTTTT
TRBV5-4	.	.	TRBJ1-1	CASSSQGSPRAEAFF	TGTGCCAGCAGCTCACAGGGTTCCCCCCGGGCTGAAGCTTTCTTT
TRBV5-1	few	.	TRBJ2-1	CASSSGLGQTYNEQFF	TGCGCCAGCAGCTCGGGGCTAGGACAGACCTACAATGAGCAGTTCTTC
TRBV28	.	.	TRBJ1-2	CASKEQGLDGYTF	TGTGCCAGCAAGGAGCAGGGGCTGGATGGCTACACCTTC
TRBV4-1	once	TRBD1	TRBJ1-4	CASSPDRVDEKLFF	TGCGCCAGCAGCCCGGACAGGGTCGATGAAAAACTGTTTTTT
TRBV7-9	.	TRBD1	TRBJ1-6	CASSWDRGSPLHF	TGTGCCAGCAGCTGGGACAGGGGCTCACCCCTCCACTTT
TRBV6-1	.	.	TRBJ1-4	CASIGDNEKLFF	TGTGCCAGCATAGGGGACAATGAAAAACTGTTTTTT
TRBV28	.	.	TRBJ1-5	CASSRLNQPQHF	TGTGCCAGCAGTCGGCTTAATCAGCCCCAGCATTTT
TRBV5-4	.	.	TRBJ2-7	CASSLGQGGEQYF	TGTGCCAGCAGCTTGGGACAGGGAGGGGAGCAGTACTTC
TRBV5-4	few	.	TRBJ1-1	CASSLEDGYEAFF	TGTGCCAGCAGCTTGGAGGACGGATATGAAGCTTTCTTT
TRBV2	few	TRBD2	TRBJ2-7	CASRTAGRGTNEQYF	TGTGCCAGCAGAACCGCAGGGCGGGGGACGAACGAGCAGTACTTC
TRBV6-1	.	.	TRBJ1-5	CASSGGRKQPQHF	TGTGCCAGCAGTGGGGGCAGGAAACAGCCCCAGCATTTT
TRBV19	.	.	TRBJ1-1	CASTPRGGLGTEAFF	TGTGCCAGTACCCCGCGGGGGGGCCTGGGCACTGAAGCTTTCTTT
TRBV5-5	.	TRBD1	TRBJ2-7	CASSFADQGRGPSYEQYF	TGTGCCAGCAGCTTCGCCGACCAGGGCAGGGGGCCCTCCTACGAGCAGTACTTC
TRBV6-5	.	.	TRBJ2-3	CASNPNRGTDTQYF	TGTGCCAGCAATCCTAACCGGGGCACAGATACGCAGTATTTT
TRBV5-4	.	.	TRBJ2-1	CASSFGGSYNEQFF	TGTGCCAGCAGCTTTGGGGGGTCCTACAATGAGCAGTTCTTC
TRBV9	.	TRBD1	TRBJ1-1	CASSESPGQGARGTEAFF	TGTGCCAGCAGCGAGTCCCCGGGACAGGGGGCGCGGGGCACTGAAGCTTTCTTT
TRBV6-6	few	.	TRBJ1-2	CASSPGYGYTF	TGTGCCAGCAGTCCAGGGTATGGCTACACCTTC
TRBV27	.	.	TRBJ2-3	CASSSVGISTDTQYF	TGTGCCAGCAGTTCAGTTGGGATTAGCACAGATACGCAGTATTTT
TRBV30	.	.	TRBJ2-3	CAWIGGERIRRERHTDTQYF	TGTGCCTGGATCGGAGGGGAGCGGATCAGGAGGGAACGTCACACAGATACGCAGTATTTT
TRBV19	.	.	TRBJ1-4	CASRSPDKNEKLFF	TGTGCCAGTAGGTCTCCGGACAAGAATGAAAAACTGTTTTTT
TRBV28	.	TRBD1	TRBJ1-2	CVSSPTGGGYGYTF	TGTGTCAGCAGCCCTACAGGGGGCGGCTATGGCTACACCTTC
TRBV27	.	TRBD2	TRBJ2-5	CASRPLAGTYQETQYF	TGTGCCAGCAGACCTTTAGCGGGGACGTACCAAGAGACCCAGTACTTC
TRBV12-5	.	.	TRBJ2-7	CASGFGTPSSYEQYF	TGTGCTAGTGGTTTTGGGACCCCGAGCTCCTACGAGCAGTACTTC
TRBV30	.	.	TRBJ1-2	CATRGRGAGGYTF	TGTGCCACCAGGGGCAGGGGAGCGGGTGGCTACACCTTC
TRBV5-1	.	TRBD2	TRBJ2-7	CASSLALSGGEQYF	TGCGCCAGCAGCTTGGCCCTAAGCGGGGGAGAGCAGTACTTC
TRBV7-9	.	TRBD1	TRBJ2-6	CASSSRTGVITGANVLTF	TGTGCCAGCAGCTCTAGGACAGGGGTAATAACTGGGGCCAACGTCCTGACTTTC
TRBV11-2	.	TRBD1	TRBJ1-4	CASSPRDRQSSGKLFF	TGTGCCAGCAGCCCCCGGGACAGACAATCCTCTGGAAAACTGTTTTTT
TRBV5-2	.	.	TRBJ1-2	CASNITGSKTYGYTF	TGTGCCAGCAATATCACTGGAAGTAAGACCTATGGCTACACCTTC
TRBV28	.	TRBD1	TRBJ1-1	CASSSGGQGAVEAFF	TGTGCCAGCAGTTCTGGGGGACAGGGGGCGGTTGAAGCTTTCTTT
TRBV5-6	.	.	TRBJ1-2	CASSPNHSGGGVGGYTF	TGTGCCAGCAGCCCCAACCATTCGGGGGGCGGAGTAGGTGGCTACACCTTC